These 17 T cell receptor beta chains were all obtained from the same sample, sequenced in a study of human T cells and chemical hapten exposure. Each CDR3 protein gets one entry after TCRdb re-called the RACE reads with MiXCR. The data show 300,000 to 400,000 distinct CDR3 sequences, with about 7% seen just once and 8.4% held by the top ten. Noted time point: patch test 1, 2 weeks after DPC sensitization. Treatment noted: therapeutic diphenylcyclopropenone sensitization with weekly scalp DPC. The specimen comprised whole blood, sampled in connection with sensitization to the hapten diphenylcyclopropenone (DPC). These receptors were collected from a woman aged 18 to 35 with alopecia areata. Some clones in this sample may be carry-over from other donors' samples.

There are many counts of this clonotype. This chain uses TRBV5-1 with TRBJ2-5; D is possibly TRBD1 or TRBD2 (5 bases each). The V gene lost 7 bases and the J gene lost 2 bases, with 18 bases spanning the gap. Germline-derived CDR1 and CDR2 are SGHRS and YFSETQ. The CDR3 spans 15 residues. The CDR3 region is CASRAGAGYQETQYF. For the CDR3, the DNA is TGCGCCAGCCGCGCCGGGGCAGGGTATCAAGAGACCCAGTACTTC.

This chain joins TRBV4-1 and TRBJ2-6; 8 nucleotides match TRBD1. The V gene end was trimmed by 4 bases and the J gene end by 3 bases; junction bases not matched to a gene: 11. CDR1 and CDR2 (germline): MGHRA, YSYEKL. The CDR3 runs 18 residues. In DNA form, the CDR3 reads TGCGCCAGCAGCCGTCCTCAGGGGGCGGCGCGTGGGGCCAACGTCCTGACTTTC. Its translation is CASSRPQGAARGANVLTF.

V is TRBV5-5 and J is TRBJ2-1, with D uncertain. V lost 5 bases to trimming and J lost 0 bases, with 12 bases between them. Germline loops: CDR1 SGHKS, CDR2 YYEKEE (reference sequence). The CDR3 sequence is 15 residues long. CDR3 bases: TGTGCCAGCAGTCTTGACTCCCCCTCCTACAATGAGCAGTTCTTC. It translates to CASSLDSPSYNEQFF.

The CDR3 DNA is TGTGCCAGCAGTACGGGACAGGCGAACACTGAAGCTTTCTTT. It translates to CASSTGQANTEAFF. The chain is built from TRBV28 and TRBJ1-1; 8 bases are a match to TRBD1. The length of the CDR3 is 14 residues. Germline CDR1 and CDR2: MDHEN and SYDVKM. V was clipped by 5 bases and J by 1 base; unmatched bases: 3.

This clonotype occurred many times. The V and J genes are TRBV12-3 or TRBV12-4 and TRBJ1-1; 10 bases map to TRBD1. Unmatched junction bases numbered 9, after V lost 6 bases and J lost 2 bases. The CDR3 loop spans 16 amino acids. The CDR3 sequence is CASRAGTGVFNTEAFF. CDR3 DNA sequence: TGTGCCAGCAGAGCCGGGACAGGGGTTTTTAACACTGAAGCTTTCTTT.

The rearrangement uses TRBV28 and TRBJ1-2, with D uncertain. Germline V gene lookup returns CDR1 MDHEN and CDR2 SYDVKM. This CDR3 is built from 16 residues. V was trimmed by 7 bases and J by 8 bases, leaving 26 bases between them. The CDR3 region has the DNA TGTGCCAGCACCCTTCCCACCGTGGGCAGGCCTGGCGGCTACACCTTC. Its translation: CASTLPTVGRPGGYTF.

This clonotype was counted ten times or more. The chain has TRBV29-1 and TRBJ2-3, with 10 nucleotides matching TRBD1. This CDR3 has 14 amino acids. V was clipped by 6 bases and J by 5 bases; unmatched bases: 8. Germline CDR1 SQVTM, CDR2 ANQGSEA. CDR3: CSVRTGGFQDTQYF. The CDR3 nucleotides are TGCAGCGTAAGGACAGGGGGATTTCAAGATACGCAGTATTTT.

This clonotype was observed many times. This rearrangement joins TRBV4-3 to TRBJ2-1, with a tentative D call TRBD1 (6 bases). CDR3 length: 16 amino acids. The V gene's germline CDR1 is LGHNA and CDR2 YSLEER. The V end was cut by 4 bases, the J end by 0 bases, with 13 bases between. The DNA for the CDR3 is TGCGCCAGCAGCCGAGTTAACAGGGCCTCCTACAATGAGCAGTTCTTC. Translated, it gives CASSRVNRASYNEQFF.

This clonotype was recorded at least ten times. The rearrangement uses TRBV12-3 or TRBV12-4 and TRBJ1-1; D remains unclear. The V end was cut by 6 bases, the J end by 8 bases, with 10 bases between. This CDR3 has 11 residues. CDR3 in amino acids: CASSLLGEAFF. For the CDR3, the DNA is TGTGCCAGCAGCCTTTTGGGGGAAGCTTTCTTT.

The rearrangement uses TRBV7-2 and TRBJ1-3, with TRBD1 identical over 7 bases. CDR1 and CDR2 (germline): SGHTA, FQGNSA. Trimming took 5 bases from V and 3 from J; bases not matched to a gene: 10. The CDR3 loop spans 16 amino acids. DNA of the CDR3: TGTGCCAGCAGCGGGGGACAGTCGATAGGTGGAAACACCATATATTTT. This codes for CASSGGQSIGGNTIYF.

This clonotype appeared a few times. The chain carries TRBV9 and TRBJ1-6; TRBD1 might be the D (5 bases). With 0 bases removed from V and 5 bases from J, the gap between germline ends came to 9 bases. The CDR3 is made up of 15 amino acids. The germline gives CDR1 SGDLS, CDR2 YYNGEE. CDR3 protein: CASSVGGLNNSPLHF. In DNA, the CDR3 is TGTGCCAGCAGCGTAGGGGGCTTGAATAATTCACCCCTCCACTTT.

This clonotype was picked up many times. The chain has TRBV6-2 or TRBV6-3 and TRBJ1-2; a weak D match, TRBD1 (5 bases). CDR3 length equals 15 residues. Trimming stripped 0 bases from V and 6 bases from J, with 14 bases between. The germline V gene encodes CDR1 MNHEY and CDR2 SVGEGT. CDR3 loop: CASSYSPQGTDGYTF. The DNA of the CDR3 is TGTGCCAGCAGTTACTCTCCACAAGGGACGGATGGCTACACCTTC.

The V gene is TRBV28, the J gene TRBJ1-4; TRBD1 matches 7 bases. With 6 bases clipped from V and 5 bases from J, the junction kept 12 bases outside the gene matches. Germline V lookup: CDR1 MDHEN, CDR2 SYDVKM. The CDR3 is made up of 16 amino acids. The CDR3 coding sequence is TGTGCCAGCAGACGCTCTTCGACAGGGTTAAATGAAAAACTGTTTTTT. Its translation is CASRRSSTGLNEKLFF.

This clonotype has only a few counts. This chain connects TRBV27 to TRBJ1-4; 7 bases are a match to TRBD1. V dropped 5 bases and J dropped 3; count of bases not matched to a gene: 9. The CDR3 runs 16 residues. CDR1 is MNHEY and CDR2 is SMNVEV in the germline V gene (reference sequence). This chain's CDR3 is CASSQDRWAANEKLFF. The CDR3 region has the DNA TGTGCCAGCAGTCAGGACAGGTGGGCGGCTAATGAAAAACTGTTTTTT.

The CDR3 sequence is CASSQDQISAIYF. The CDR3 DNA is TGTGCCAGCAGCCAAGATCAGATCTCCGCCATATATTTT. This rearrangement joins TRBV4-2 to TRBJ1-3; D gene ambiguous. Per the germline V gene, CDR1 is LGHNA and CDR2 is YNFKEQ. This CDR3 has 13 amino acids. V dropped 0 bases and J dropped 11 bases, with 11 bases sitting between them.

This clonotype was detected a few times. The genes are TRBV4-2 and TRBJ2-4; TRBD1 matches 9 bases. The CDR3 runs 18 residues. The germline V gene encodes CDR1 LGHNA and CDR2 YNFKEQ. The junction had 7 bases not matched to a gene; V was cut back by 0 bases and J by 1 base. The CDR3 nucleotides are TGTGCCAGCAGCCAAGACTTGGGACAGGGCGAGGCCAAAAACATTCAGTACTTC. Translated: CASSQDLGQGEAKNIQYF.

This clonotype appeared a few times. The chain couples TRBV7-6 to TRBJ1-4; unclear D gene. Trimming removed 5 bases at V and 8 bases at J, with 12 bases between. The CDR3 is made up of 13 amino acids. The germline CDR1 and CDR2 sequences are SGHVS and FNYEAQ. The CDR3: CASSPRREEKLFF. CDR3 nucleotide sequence: TGTGCCAGCAGCCCCCGGCGGGAAGAAAAACTGTTTTTT.